This T cell receptor (beta chain) is from a study of T cells after yellow fever vaccination. Study background: Each low-cell-number fraction was prepared by means of SMART-Seq v4 Ultra Low Input. Whole-study results and caveats: Boosting was followed by the reappearance of most primary-vaccination clones (under 97% CD4, about 89% CD8). Weaker overall, the secondary response nonetheless peaked faster (day 5 versus 15). Contaminants from the bulk population, in the form of abundant clonotypes, could be found in FACS-sorted repertoires.

The CDR3 runs 18 residues. Per germline, CDR1 SGHKS and CDR2 YYEKEE (reference sequence). A remark on this clonotype: Its target is not known. A single base separates this from a much larger clone, so it may be a read error.

MiXCR was run by TCRdb on the 5' RACE reads, yielding one entry per CDR3 protein. The data show about 330,000 distinct CDR3 sequences, 6.8% seen once. This rearrangement joins TRBV5-5 to TRBJ2-6; possible D gene TRBD1, 5 bases. Sequenced here: PBMCs, sampled approximately 47 days after the first yellow fever vaccination. The sequence came from a young man who received the YFV17D yellow fever vaccine. The CDR3: CASSYNRYLPSGANVQTF. The CDR3 nucleotides are TGTGCCAGCAGCTACAACCGGTATCTCCCTTCTGGGGCCAACGTCCAGACTTTC.